Below, 28 T cell receptor beta chains from the same sample are listed, as sequenced in a study of blood T cells in healthy people across ages. Primers used in a second PCR of roughly 6 to 11 cycles were a sample-barcoded 5' primer and a J-beta primer mix. TCRdb reprocessed the 5' RACE reads with MiXCR, giving one entry per CDR3 protein. The sample gives about 1,000,000 distinct CDR3 sequences, 45% of which show up once; 15% to 20% is in the top ten. The sample comprised blood. The receptors shown here come from a woman aged 55-70 years in good health.

This clonotype was counted only a few times. The chain is built from TRBV27 and TRBJ1-2; 9 bases fit TRBD1. From germline, CDR1 is MNHEY and CDR2 SMNVEV (reference sequence). The CDR3 extends over 14 amino acids. The V segment lost 8 bases and the J segment 4 bases; nucleotides outside the gene matches: 8. Here the CDR3 reads CASGGQGLPYGYTF. The CDR3 DNA follows: TGTGCCAGCGGCGGACAGGGGCTCCCCTATGGCTACACCTTC.

This clonotype occurred a few times. The chain links TRBV20-1 to TRBJ2-3, with 8 nucleotides matching TRBD1. The CDR3 length is 13 residues. V lost 4 bases to trimming and J lost 4 bases; unmatched junction nucleotides: 4. Germline V gene data show CDR1 as DFQATT and CDR2 as SNEGSKA (reference sequence). The chain's CDR3 is CSAMDRVADTQYF. DNA of the CDR3: TGCAGTGCTATGGACAGGGTGGCAGATACGCAGTATTTT.

This clonotype was seen ten or more times. This rearrangement joins TRBV4-1 to TRBJ2-3, with D perhaps TRBD1 (7 bases). The CDR3 contains 19 residues. With 0 bases removed from V and 5 bases from J, the gap between germline ends came to 24 bases. Per the germline V gene, CDR1 is MGHRA and CDR2 is YSYEKL. The chain's CDR3 is CASSQDPSTGAVGGDTQYF. The CDR3 DNA reads TGCGCCAGCAGCCAAGATCCCTCCACAGGGGCGGTGGGGGGAGATACGCAGTATTTT.

This clonotype was counted between two and nine times. The chain has TRBV27 and TRBJ1-2; D is ambiguous. Germline CDR1 reads MNHEY; CDR2 reads SMNVEV (reference sequence). The CDR3 totals 13 residues. The V and J ends lost 3 bases and 0 bases respectively, with 5 bases between them. CDR3 sequence: CASSFTSNYGYTF. The CDR3 DNA sequence: TGTGCCAGCAGTTTTACTTCTAACTATGGCTACACCTTC.

This clonotype was seen once. The chain recombines TRBV12-3 or TRBV12-4 with TRBJ1-5; D may be TRBD1 (6 bases). V gave up 5 bases and J gave up 5 bases, with 19 bases separating them. The CDR3 runs 16 residues. The DNA of the CDR3 is TGTGCCAGCAGTCGACGGGACATCAGGGTGGATCAGCCCCAGCATTTT. Amino acids: CASSRRDIRVDQPQHF.

Only a few counts were recorded for this clonotype. The J gene is TRBJ2-7, the V gene TRBV15, with D possibly matching TRBD2 (6 bases). The ends were cut back, 0 bases at V and 3 bases at J, with 27 bases in the middle. Germline loops: CDR1 LNHNV, CDR2 YYDKDF (reference sequence). The CDR3 covers 20 residues. The CDR3 reads CATSREAAGRPGSGLYEQYF. DNA of the CDR3: TGTGCCACCAGCAGAGAAGCGGCTGGTCGACCAGGGTCGGGACTCTACGAGCAGTACTTC. The full variable domain, rest sourced from reference TRBV15 and TRBJ2-7, is DAMVIQNPRYQVTQFGKPVTLSCSQTLNHNVMYWYQQKSSQAPKLLFHYYDKDFNNEADTPDNFQSRRPNTSFCFLDIRSPGLGDTAMYLCATSREAAGRPGSGLYEQYFGPGTRLTVT.

This chain connects TRBV20-1 to TRBJ2-7, with 14 bases that match TRBD2. Germline values: CDR1 DFQATT, CDR2 SNEGSKA (reference sequence). The V and J ends lost 6 bases and 1 base, in that order; junction bases with no gene match: 5. This CDR3 has 15 residues. For the CDR3, the DNA is TGCAGTGCGTGGGGGACTAGCGGGAGTTCCTACGAGCAGTACTTC. The encoded protein is CSAWGTSGSSYEQYF.

This chain connects TRBV6-1 to TRBJ2-1, with a possible D match to TRBD2 (6 bases). The CDR3 is 14 residues long. Deletions cut 1 base from V and 7 bases from J, with 11 bases between. Looked up from germline, CDR1 is MNHNS and CDR2 is SASEGT. The CDR3 spells CASSEVLARNEQFF. DNA of the CDR3: TGTGCCAGCAGTGAAGTACTAGCTAGAAATGAGCAGTTCTTC.

For the CDR3, the DNA is TGTGCCAGCAGCCCCCTGGAGAGCACAGATACGCAGTATTTT. Translation gives CASSPLESTDTQYF. The chain joins TRBV3-1 to TRBJ2-3; D is uncertain. Germline V gene lookup returns CDR1 LGHDT and CDR2 YNNKEL (reference sequence). Between the trimmed V and J ends, which lost 4 bases and 0 bases, there was a span of 8 bases. The CDR3 totals 14 residues.

The rearrangement joins TRBV3-1 to TRBJ1-2; D remains unclear. In germline, CDR1 is LGHDT, CDR2 YNNKEL (reference sequence). The CDR3 contains 15 residues. V was cut by 0 bases and J by 4 bases, with 12 bases left in between. The CDR3, as DNA: TGTGCCAGCAGCCAAGAGGCCAGTACCGTCTATGGCTACACCTTC. Encoded protein: CASSQEASTVYGYTF. Based on the CDR3 plus reference TRBV3-1 and TRBJ1-2, the full variable domain is DTAVSQTPKYLVTQMGNDKSIKCEQNLGHDTMYWYKQDSKKFLKIMFSYNNKELIINETVPNRFSPKSPDKAHLNLHINSLELGDSAVYFCASSQEASTVYGYTFGSGTRLTVV.

This clonotype was seen a few times. This sequence joins TRBV15 and TRBJ1-2, with D possibly TRBD1 on 5 matching bases. This CDR3 has 19 residues. Trimming took off 0 bases at V and 0 bases at J, with 20 bases between the two ends. The V gene's germline CDR1 is LNHNV and CDR2 YYDKDF (reference sequence). CDR3 bases: TGTGCCACCAGCAGAGAGGCAGGGCCCCAGAGGATAGCTAACTATGGCTACACCTTC. This encodes CATSREAGPQRIANYGYTF.

This clonotype was observed a handful of times. This chain joins TRBV12-3 or TRBV12-4 and TRBJ2-7; D gene ambiguous. This CDR3 has 14 residues. V lost 3 bases to trimming and J lost 6 bases, with 15 bases between them. CDR3 nucleotides: TGTGCCAGCAGTTTCCTCTGGACGGACCCCGAGCAGTACTTC. This translates into CASSFLWTDPEQYF.

The chain couples TRBV5-1 to TRBJ1-2, with TRBD1 as a possible D gene (6 bases). Between the trimmed V and J ends, which lost 5 bases and 6 bases, there was a span of 17 bases. CDR1 is SGHRS and CDR2 is YFSETQ in the germline V gene. This CDR3 has 14 residues. CDR3 region: CASRADGGADGYTF. The CDR3 nucleotides read TGCGCCAGCAGAGCGGACGGGGGCGCGGATGGCTACACCTTC. Variable domain in full (rest from reference TRBV5-1 and TRBJ1-2): KAGVTQTPRYLIKTRGQQVTLSCSPISGHRSVSWYQQTPGQGLQFLFEYFSETQRNKGNFPGRFSGRQFSNSRSEMNVSTLELGDSALYLCASRADGGADGYTFGSGTRLTVV.

The rearrangement links TRBV28 to TRBJ2-5; TRBD1 aligns across 7 bases. Germline CDR1 is MDHEN and CDR2 is SYDVKM. Losses at the gene ends were 5 bases for V and 5 bases for J; bases not matched to a gene: 5. The CDR3 spans 13 residues. CDR3 DNA sequence: TGTGCCAGCAGTAAACAGGGGATGGAGACCCAGTACTTC. It specifies CASSKQGMETQYF.

The chain recombines TRBV7-9 with TRBJ2-1; TRBD2 agrees at 13 bases. Per the germline V gene, CDR1 is SEHNR and CDR2 is FQNEAQ (reference sequence). Trimming took 1 base from V and 9 from J; bases not matched to a gene: 3. This CDR3 is 15 amino acids long. CDR3 DNA: TGTGCCAGCAGCTTAGGACTAGCGGGAGGCCTTGAGCAGTTCTTC. It specifies CASSLGLAGGLEQFF.

The rearrangement links TRBV2 to TRBJ2-7; tentative D call: TRBD2 (6 bases). The ends were cut back, 5 bases at V and 4 bases at J, with 15 bases in the middle. The CDR3 covers 14 residues. Germline-derived CDR1 and CDR2 are SNHLY and FYNNEI. DNA for the CDR3: TGTGCCAGCAGTCTGCAGACTAGTCTGTACGAGCAGTACTTC. Its protein product is CASSLQTSLYEQYF. Using reference TRBV2 and TRBJ2-7 for the parts outside the CDR3, the full variable domain is EPEVTQTPSHQVTQMGQEVILRCVPISNHLYFYWYRQILGQKVEFLVSFYNNEISEKSEIFDDQFSVERPDGSNFTLKIRSTKLEDSAMYFCASSLQTSLYEQYFGPGTRLTVT.

V is TRBV27 and J is TRBJ2-3; 7 nucleotides align to TRBD2. This CDR3 comprises 17 residues. The V and J ends lost 2 bases and 5 bases, in that order; junction bases with no gene match: 13. CDR1 is MNHEY and CDR2 is SMNVEV in the germline V gene (reference sequence). In nucleotides, the CDR3 is TGTGCCAGCAGTTTAATAGGCGGCGGGAGTTGGCGAGATACGCAGTATTTT. Protein sequence: CASSLIGGGSWRDTQYF.

The J gene is TRBJ2-7, the V gene TRBV12-3 or TRBV12-4, with D maybe TRBD2 (6 bases). The CDR3 contains 16 residues. V lost 5 bases and J 7 bases, leaving 24 bases between the germline ends. DNA of the CDR3: TGTGCCAGCAGTCCCGCTGCCGGGGGTCCCTACAATGAGCAGTACTTC. It specifies CASSPAAGGPYNEQYF.

The chain links TRBV6-1 to TRBJ2-3; TRBD1 agrees at 7 bases. This CDR3 spans 13 amino acids. With V trimmed by 7 bases and J by 6 bases, 7 bases remained unmatched. Looked up from germline, CDR1 is MNHNS and CDR2 is SASEGT. As DNA, the CDR3 is TGTGCCAGCACCCGCGACAGGGTGGATACGCAGTATTTT. Translated, it gives CASTRDRVDTQYF.

The sample holds one count of this clonotype. V gene TRBV20-1 combines with J gene TRBJ2-5; 8 nucleotides line up with TRBD2. After removal of 2 bases from V and 5 bases from J, the junction contained 13 bases not matched to a gene. The CDR3 is 16 amino acids. Germline CDR1 DFQATT, CDR2 SNEGSKA (reference sequence). The CDR3 protein is CSARTSGTRATETQYF. The CDR3, as DNA: TGCAGTGCTAGAACCTCCGGGACTAGGGCTACGGAGACCCAGTACTTC.

This clonotype was seen more than once but under ten times. The chain couples TRBV11-2 to TRBJ2-3; 9 nucleotides match TRBD2. This CDR3 spans 15 amino acids. Germline V gene sequence: CDR1 SGHAT, CDR2 FQNNGV. The junction had 6 bases not matched to a gene; V was cut back by 5 bases and J by 3 bases. Written as DNA, the CDR3 is TGTGCCAGCAGCCGTAGCGGGAGCTTTACAGATACGCAGTATTTT. Residues: CASSRSGSFTDTQYF.

CDR3 nucleotide sequence: TGTGCCAGCAGCCGCAGGACTAGCGGGATCGTGGGGGAGACCCAGTACTTC. Translating it yields CASSRRTSGIVGETQYF. The chain employs TRBV11-2 and TRBJ2-5, with 12 bases identical to TRBD2. Trimming took 5 bases from V and 5 from J; bases not matched to a gene: 12. The CDR3 is made up of 17 amino acids. Per the germline V gene, CDR1 is SGHAT and CDR2 is FQNNGV.

In its sample, this clonotype was seen a few times. V usage is TRBV25-1 and J usage is TRBJ2-5; maybe TRBD1 (6 bases). The V end lost 0 bases, the J end lost 1 base, and 9 bases lay between the germline ends. Germline lookup yields CDR1 MGHDK and CDR2 SYGVNS. This CDR3 is built from 15 residues. The CDR3 region has the DNA TGTGCCAGCAGTGAATACCACAGGGTCCAAGAGACCCAGTACTTC. Its translation is CASSEYHRVQETQYF.

This clonotype was observed a few times. This chain joins TRBV27 and TRBJ2-4; 12 bases agree with TRBD2. There are 18 residues in the CDR3. V shed 3 bases, J shed 1 base, and the junction held 7 bases outside the gene matches. Germline loops: CDR1 MNHEY, CDR2 SMNVEV (reference sequence). The CDR3 nucleotides are TGTGCCAGCAGTTTGTCCCCCACTAGCGGGAGGGCCAAAAACATTCAGTACTTC. Its translation is CASSLSPTSGRAKNIQYF.

The rearrangement uses TRBV7-9 and TRBJ2-1; D is undetermined. This CDR3 has 12 residues. The V gene's germline CDR1 is SEHNR and CDR2 FQNEAQ (reference sequence). The germline V and J ends were trimmed by 5 bases and 12 bases, with 14 bases remaining between them. The CDR3 DNA is TGTGCCAGCAGCACCGAACGCCCACCGCAGTTCTTC. Protein sequence: CASSTERPPQFF.

V is TRBV5-1 and J is TRBJ1-5, with D maybe TRBD1 (6 bases). The CDR3 is 14 residues long. In germline, CDR1 is SGHRS, CDR2 YFSETQ. Deletions cut 0 bases from V and 3 bases from J, with 7 bases between. The CDR3 DNA follows: TGCGCCAGCAGCTTGGACAGGGACAATCAGCCCCAGCATTTT. Translated, it gives CASSLDRDNQPQHF. Filled out from reference TRBV5-1 and TRBJ1-5, the complete variable domain reads KAGVTQTPRYLIKTRGQQVTLSCSPISGHRSVSWYQQTPGQGLQFLFEYFSETQRNKGNFPGRFSGRQFSNSRSEMNVSTLELGDSALYLCASSLDRDNQPQHFGDGTRLSIL.

The chain carries TRBV20-1 and TRBJ2-7, with 14 bases lining up with TRBD2. The J call may be mistaken, given a closer DNA end match to TRBJ2-5. CDR1 and CDR2 (germline): DFQATT, SNEGSKA (reference sequence). CDR3 length: 18 amino acids. CDR3: CSANQPGLAGVFGQTQYF. Written as DNA, the CDR3 is TGCAGTGCTAATCAACCGGGACTAGCGGGAGTATTTGGTCAGACCCAGTACTTC.

CDR3 in amino acids: CASSEGGVNYGYTF. The CDR3 nucleotides read TGTGCCAGCAGTGAAGGAGGGGTGAACTATGGCTACACCTTC. The V call is TRBV6-1, the J call TRBJ1-2, with D tentatively TRBD1 (5 bases). Germline CDR1 reads MNHNS; CDR2 reads SASEGT. CDR3 length: 14 residues. V lost 1 base and J 2 bases, leaving 8 bases between the germline ends.